These 25 T cell receptor beta chains were all obtained from the same sample, sequenced in a study of CD8+ T cells in alopecia areata. Reverse transcribed after extraction, RNA yielded cDNA as the sequencing template. This table comes from immunoSEQ multiplex PCR, and its TCRdb copy is limited to in-frame clones, with some not included. The table includes some 200,000 clones, approximately 56% detected once. Indicated treatment: oral pan-JAK inhibitor, 5-10 mg twice daily. The specimen comprised CD4+ T cells sorted from blood, sampled at week 4, from a patient treated with tofacitinib. These TCRs come from a human donor with alopecia areata.

This rearrangement joins TRBV9 to TRBJ2-3, with 8 positions matching TRBD1. Germline loops: CDR1 SGDLS, CDR2 YYNGEE. Trimming removed 3 bases from V and 3 bases from J; junction bases left unmatched: 18. The CDR3 runs 19 residues. The CDR3 nucleotides read TGTGCCAGCAGCGCCATCGGAGGACAGGGAGGAGGTTCGACAGATACGCAGTATTTT. It is translated as CASSAIGGQGGGSTDTQYF.

J is TRBJ1-1 and V is TRBV6-6, with 7 bases fitting TRBD1. The V gene end was trimmed by 2 bases and the J gene end by 6 bases; junction bases not matched to a gene: 9. Germline V gene data show CDR1 as MNHNY and CDR2 as SVGAGI (reference sequence). The CDR3 runs to 15 residues. The CDR3 nucleotides read TGTGCCAGCAGTTACGCACCACCCCAGGGGGCTGAAGCTTTCTTT. Translated: CASSYAPPQGAEAFF.

In this sample, this clone turned up once. The chain employs TRBV30 and TRBJ1-5, with D possibly matching TRBD1 (6 bases). V was cut by 6 bases and J by 1 base, with 10 bases left in between. The CDR3 is made up of 13 amino acids. The germline V gene encodes CDR1 GTSNPN and CDR2 SVGIG (reference sequence). CDR3 sequence (DNA): TGTGCCTGCAAAGGACAGAGCAATCAGCCCCAGCATTTT. Residues: CACKGQSNQPQHF.

This clone was counted only a few times. The CDR3 loop reads CASSFGGRRIQETQYF. In DNA form, the CDR3 reads TGCGCCAGCAGCTTCGGGGGGCGGCGGATCCAAGAGACCCAGTACTTC. This chain connects TRBV5-1 to TRBJ2-5; D might be TRBD2 (7 bases). Germline CDR1 reads SGHRS; CDR2 reads YFSETQ. The CDR3 has 16 amino acids. V was trimmed by 2 bases and J by 1 base, leaving 15 bases between them.

This chain joins TRBV20-1 and TRBJ1-4; no reliable D call. The CDR3 has 11 amino acids. Germline CDR1 is DFQATT and CDR2 is SNEGSKA (reference sequence). V lost 3 bases, J lost 7 bases, and 6 bases lay in between. The CDR3 loop reads CSASRSEKLFF. The CDR3 nucleotides read TGCAGTGCTAGTAGGTCTGAAAAACTGTTTTTT.

This clone has just a few counts. The V and J genes are TRBV13 and TRBJ1-6; D may be TRBD1 (5 bases). The CDR3 is 16 amino acids. The V gene lost 5 bases and the J gene lost 7 bases, with 18 bases spanning the gap. The V gene's germline CDR1 is PRHDT and CDR2 FYEKMQ (reference sequence). This CDR3 reads CASSTIRAGSNSPLHF. For the CDR3, the DNA is TGTGCCAGCAGCACCATTCGGGCAGGGAGCAATTCACCCCTCCACTTT.

Only a few counts were recorded for this clone. The rearrangement uses TRBV28 and TRBJ2-4, with no clear D. Germline CDR1 MDHEN, CDR2 SYDVKM. The CDR3 contains 11 residues. Trimming took 7 bases from V and 7 from J, leaving 8 bases between them. The CDR3 DNA is TGTGCCAGCACCCAGTATAACATTCAGTACTTC. Its translation: CASTQYNIQYF.

V and J are TRBV9 and TRBJ2-3; D may be TRBD2 (6 bases). V lost 6 bases to trimming and J lost 2 bases, with 16 bases between them. The CDR3 contains 15 residues. CDR1 SGDLS and CDR2 YYNGEE come from the germline V gene. CDR3 coding DNA: TGTGCCAGCAACGTTGCGGGGCGGTTCACAGATACGCAGTATTTT. Encoded protein: CASNVAGRFTDTQYF.

Here the CDR3 reads CASSDSIRDYGYTF. In DNA, the CDR3 is TGTGCCAGCAGTGACTCGATCAGGGACTATGGCTACACCTTC. The J gene is TRBJ1-2, the V gene TRBV6-4, with TRBD1 as a possible D gene (5 bases). The germline CDR1 and CDR2 sequences are MRHNA and SNTAGT. V lost 0 bases and J 3 bases, leaving 8 bases between the germline ends. CDR3 length equals 14 residues.

The rearrangement uses TRBV6-6 and TRBJ1-5; D gene ambiguous. CDR1 and CDR2 from the germline V gene are MNHNY and SVGAGI (reference sequence). Trimming took off 6 bases at V and 4 bases at J, with 10 bases between the two ends. This CDR3 has 13 residues. The chain's CDR3 is CASSPRGNQPQHF. The CDR3 bases are TGTGCCAGCAGCCCCAGAGGAAATCAGCCCCAGCATTTT.

The rearrangement joins TRBV29-1 to TRBJ1-1; D possibly corresponds to TRBD1 (6 bases). The CDR3 loop spans 14 amino acids. Deletions cut 5 bases from V and 4 bases from J, with 17 bases between. Germline assignment: CDR1 SQVTM and CDR2 ANQGSEA. The CDR3 bases are TGCAGCGTTATCAGGGGCGGGACGGGCACTGAAGCTTTCTTT. Amino acids: CSVIRGGTGTEAFF.

This clone was counted a few times. The chain has TRBV30 and TRBJ1-1, with unresolved D. CDR3 length: 11 residues. Deletions cut 3 bases from V and 11 bases from J, with 13 bases between. The germline V gene encodes CDR1 GTSNPN and CDR2 SVGIG (reference sequence). CDR3: CAWRFGPEAFF. The DNA for the CDR3 is TGTGCCTGGAGATTCGGGCCGGAGGCTTTCTTT.

J is TRBJ2-7 and V is TRBV5-1; D tentatively reads TRBD1 or TRBD2 (5 bases each). The germline CDR1 and CDR2 sequences are SGHRS and YFSETQ. The CDR3 covers 15 residues. Trimming removed 6 bases at V and 7 bases at J, with 23 bases between. The CDR3 coding sequence is TGCGCCAGCACCGAAAGCGAAACAGGCTCGGGGGAGCAGTACTTC. It encodes CASTESETGSGEQYF.

CDR3 sequence: CASSEESAVDTQYF. The CDR3 DNA sequence: TGTGCCAGCAGTGAAGAGTCGGCCGTAGATACGCAGTATTTT. The chain is built from TRBV25-1 and TRBJ2-3; the D is unclear. Per germline, CDR1 MGHDK and CDR2 SYGVNS. Trimming took off 2 bases at V and 5 bases at J, with 11 bases between the two ends. This CDR3 region has 14 residues.

This chain links TRBV9 with TRBJ2-2; 8 bases line up with TRBD1. Germline CDR1 is SGDLS and CDR2 is YYNGEE. The CDR3 extends over 15 amino acids. The junction had 6 bases not matched to a gene; V was cut back by 4 bases and J by 4 bases. The DNA of the CDR3 is TGTGCCAGCAGCTTAGACAGGGGAGGCACCGGGGAGCTGTTTTTT. Residues: CASSLDRGGTGELFF.

The chain combines TRBV30 with TRBJ1-6; 8 bases fit TRBD1. Germline CDR1 reads GTSNPN; CDR2 reads SVGIG (reference sequence). Losses at the gene ends were 7 bases for V and 9 bases for J; bases not matched to a gene: 8. The CDR3 totals 13 residues. CDR3 sequence: CAFGQGGGSPLHF. The CDR3 DNA follows: TGTGCCTTCGGACAGGGAGGAGGTTCACCCCTCCACTTT.

The chain recombines TRBV7-2 with TRBJ2-1; a possible D gene is TRBD2 (6 bases). There are 14 residues in the CDR3. Germline CDR1 SGHTA, CDR2 FQGNSA. V lost 0 bases and J 8 bases, leaving 11 bases between the germline ends. CDR3 protein: CASSLAASVYEQFF. For the CDR3, the DNA is TGTGCCAGCAGCTTAGCTGCTAGCGTGTATGAGCAGTTCTTC.

In this sample, this clone turned up a few times. This chain links TRBV5-1 with TRBJ2-7, with 8 bases identical to TRBD1. The CDR3 runs to 13 residues. The germline gives CDR1 SGHRS, CDR2 YFSETQ. J lost 5 bases, V lost 5 bases, and 6 bases had no gene match. The CDR3 loop reads CASSLDRGHEQYF. CDR3 bases: TGCGCCAGCAGTCTTGACAGGGGCCACGAGCAGTACTTC.

This rearrangement joins TRBV11-2 to TRBJ2-1; no clear D. Germline V gene lookup returns CDR1 SGHAT and CDR2 FQNNGV. The CDR3 is 13 amino acids. V lost 3 bases and J 7 bases, leaving 10 bases between the germline ends. Written as DNA, the CDR3 is TGTGCCAGCAGCTTCATCCGTAGGAATGAGCAGTTCTTC. Its translation is CASSFIRRNEQFF.

This clone has only a few counts. The chain employs TRBV29-1 and TRBJ1-1, with D possibly TRBD1 on 5 matching bases. CDR3 length: 13 amino acids. Germline CDR1 reads SQVTM; CDR2 reads ANQGSEA. Here the CDR3 DNA reads TGCATTCTTAGGGACCCGGGGAACACTGAAGCTTTCTTT. It codes for CILRDPGNTEAFF.

This clone was counted only a few times. The chain carries TRBV27 and TRBJ2-3, with unresolved D. Looked up from germline, CDR1 is MNHEY and CDR2 is SMNVEV (reference sequence). The CDR3 length is 15 residues. V was pared by 2 bases and J by 0 bases, with 9 bases between. Here the CDR3 reads CASSLAPASTDTQYF. CDR3 coding DNA: TGTGCCAGCAGTTTAGCCCCAGCTAGCACAGATACGCAGTATTTT.

The gene calls are TRBV29-1 and TRBJ2-7, with 7 bases fitting TRBD1. Per the germline V gene, CDR1 is SQVTM and CDR2 is ANQGSEA. After removal of 7 bases from V and 0 bases from J, the junction contained 15 bases not matched to a gene. The CDR3 is 16 residues long. CDR3 amino acids: CSATGVVPRSSYEQYF. The CDR3 DNA reads TGCAGCGCCACAGGGGTCGTTCCCCGGAGCTCCTACGAGCAGTACTTC.

The chain carries TRBV5-1 and TRBJ2-6; D is perhaps TRBD1 (5 bases). This CDR3 has 18 amino acids. Germline loops: CDR1 SGHRS, CDR2 YFSETQ. Trimming took 1 base from V and 0 from J, leaving 14 bases between them. The CDR3 nucleotides are TGCGCCAGCAGCTTGTTATTCGACAGAACCTCTGGGGCCAACGTCCTGACTTTC. It is translated as CASSLLFDRTSGANVLTF.

The sample holds a few counts of this clone. V and J are TRBV29-1 and TRBJ2-2; D unresolved. Between the trimmed V and J ends, which lost 5 bases and 9 bases, there was a span of 10 bases. This CDR3 has 11 amino acids. Germline V gene sequence: CDR1 SQVTM, CDR2 ANQGSEA. The CDR3 loop reads CSVRVGWELFF. For the CDR3, the DNA is TGCAGCGTTCGAGTGGGCTGGGAGCTGTTTTTT.

This chain uses TRBV30 with TRBJ2-6, with 7 bases aligning to TRBD2. The CDR3 is made up of 15 amino acids. V lost 0 bases to trimming and J lost 3 bases; unmatched junction nucleotides: 2. The V gene's germline CDR1 is GTSNPN and CDR2 SVGIG (reference sequence). The DNA of the CDR3 is TGTGCCTGGAGTGTACGGGGGGTTGGGGCCAACGTCCTGACTTTC. Its translation is CAWSVRGVGANVLTF.